A single sample is the source of the 17 T cell receptor beta chains below, sequenced in a study of shared clonotypes between healthy human individuals. Measured with immunoSEQ multiplex PCR; TCRdb has only the in-frame clones, and not every one. The sample holds about 700,000 clones, around 74% seen once. Sequenced: memory CD4+ T cells sorted from blood. Subset in this sample: CD45RA-negative fraction. Every receptor here comes from a woman younger than 45 in good health.

CDR3 residues: CASSGVWSGRAGNQPQHF. CDR3 nucleotides: TGTGCCAGCAGTGGCGTCTGGTCGGGCAGGGCGGGCAATCAGCCCCAGCATTTT. The rearrangement joins TRBV6-1 to TRBJ1-5; the D gene is possibly TRBD1 (5 bases). CDR3 size: 18 residues. V was trimmed by 4 bases and J by 2 bases, leaving 21 bases between them. From germline, CDR1 is MNHNS and CDR2 SASEGT.

The chain combines TRBV11-2 with TRBJ2-5; unclear D gene. Germline CDR1 and CDR2: SGHAT and FQNNGV. The CDR3 consists of 15 residues. The ends were cut back, 1 base at V and 2 bases at J, with 11 bases in the middle. The CDR3 coding sequence is TGTGCCAGCAGCTTAGGTTTGTACCTGCAAGAGACCCAGTACTTC. Protein: CASSLGLYLQETQYF.

The rearrangement joins TRBV9 to TRBJ2-3; no definite D call. CDR1 is SGDLS, CDR2 YYNGEE, per germline. The V end lost 0 bases, the J end lost 2 bases, and 13 bases lay between the germline ends. The CDR3 sequence is 16 residues long. Here the CDR3 reads CASSVGLVTITDTQYF. In DNA form, the CDR3 reads TGTGCCAGCAGCGTAGGATTAGTTACTATCACAGATACGCAGTATTTT. Looking up the rest from reference TRBV9 and TRBJ2-3 gives the full variable domain: DSGVTQTPKHLITATGQRVTLRCSPRSGDLSVYWYQQSLDQGLQFLIQYYNGEERAKGNILERFSAQQFPDLHSELNLSSLELGDSALYFCASSVGLVTITDTQYFGPGTRLTVL.

The rearrangement links TRBV27 to TRBJ2-3; D possibly corresponds to TRBD1 (5 bases). There are 17 residues in the CDR3. Germline V gene sequence: CDR1 MNHEY, CDR2 SMNVEV (reference sequence). Trimming left V 5 bases short and J 6 bases short, with 24 bases between. The CDR3 nucleotides are TGTGCCAGCAGTCCGATTGGGGCAGGTGTGATGAGGGATACGCAGTATTTT. It translates to CASSPIGAGVMRDTQYF.

Here the CDR3 DNA reads TGTGCTAGTGGTTTTGGAGAGACCCAGTACTTC. This codes for CASGFGETQYF. The V gene is TRBV12-5, the J gene TRBJ2-5, with D hard to call. Deletions cut 3 bases from V and 4 bases from J, with 3 bases between. CDR3 size: 11 residues. In germline, CDR1 is LGHNT, CDR2 FRNRAP.

This rearrangement joins TRBV18 to TRBJ2-5; D might be TRBD2 (5 bases). V lost 6 bases to trimming and J lost 5 bases, with 10 bases between them. Looked up from germline, CDR1 is KGHSH and CDR2 is LQKENI. This CDR3 spans 12 amino acids. CDR3 in DNA: TGTGCCAGCTCCCCAGCGGTGGAGACCCAGTACTTC. Translation: CASSPAVETQYF. The full variable domain, rest sourced from reference TRBV18 and TRBJ2-5, is NAGVMQNPRHLVRRRGQEARLRCSPMKGHSHVYWYRQLPEEGLKFMVYLQKENIIDESGMPKERFSAEFPKEGPSILRIQQVVRGDSAAYFCASSPAVETQYFGPGTRLLVL.

To note about this clone: Compared with germline, one end of the junction differs, possibly owing to a read error. This chain uses TRBV25-1 with TRBJ1-2; 11 bases fit TRBD1. CDR1 and CDR2 from the germline V gene are MGHDK and SYGVNS. The CDR3 extends over 13 amino acids. The CDR3 sequence is CASSGPGTGGSFF. The CDR3 DNA sequence: TGTGCCAGCAGTGGACCCGGGACAGGGGGGAGTTTCTTC.

The V and J genes are TRBV5-1 and TRBJ2-3; 10 bases fit TRBD2. In germline, CDR1 is SGHRS, CDR2 YFSETQ. CDR3 length: 15 residues. Trimming cost V 4 bases and J 3 bases; bases outside gene matches: 5. CDR3 sequence reads: CASSPGTSVTDTQYF. CDR3 nucleotide sequence: TGCGCCAGCAGCCCCGGGACTAGCGTTACAGATACGCAGTATTTT.

The V call is TRBV7-2, the J call TRBJ1-5, with D maybe TRBD1 (6 bases). The germline V gene has CDR1 SGHTA and CDR2 FQGNSA. V was trimmed by 3 bases and J by 2 bases, leaving 8 bases between them. CDR3 length: 14 amino acids. CDR3 protein: CASSFRGGNQPQHF. CDR3 nucleotides: TGTGCCAGCAGCTTCAGGGGTGGCAATCAGCCCCAGCATTTT.

V is TRBV5-1 and J is TRBJ2-1; the D is unclear. The CDR3 covers 13 residues. CDR1 is SGHRS, CDR2 YFSETQ, per germline. V gave up 0 bases and J gave up 9 bases, with 10 bases separating them. CDR3 sequence: CASSLAVSAEQFF. CDR3 bases: TGCGCCAGCAGCTTGGCGGTAAGCGCTGAGCAGTTCTTC.

The chain joins TRBV29-1 to TRBJ2-1, with D unclear. The germline CDR1 and CDR2 sequences are SQVTM and ANQGSEA. Trimming pared 7 bases from V and 8 bases from J, leaving 12 bases between. The CDR3 contains 11 residues. The CDR3 nucleotides read TGCAGCGGGACCAACGGCCATGAGCAGTTCTTC. Translation: CSGTNGHEQFF.

The chain is built from TRBV6-4 and TRBJ2-7; D not resolved. The V and J ends lost 4 bases and 3 bases respectively, with 7 bases between them. The CDR3 loop spans 12 amino acids. Germline values: CDR1 MRHNA, CDR2 SNTAGT. The CDR3 region is CASSGTVYEQYF. As DNA, the CDR3 is TGTGCCAGCAGTGGAACGGTCTACGAGCAGTACTTC.

The rearrangement joins TRBV7-9 to TRBJ2-7; a possible D gene is TRBD1 (5 bases). CDR1 and CDR2 (germline): SEHNR, FQNEAQ (reference sequence). The CDR3 covers 12 residues. The V gene lost 3 bases and the J gene lost 9 bases, with 12 bases spanning the gap. The CDR3 protein is CASSFDQGRQYF. CDR3 DNA sequence: TGTGCCAGCAGCTTCGACCAGGGAAGGCAGTACTTC.

Concerning this clone itself: This sequence may be a read error, since a much larger clone differs from it by one base. The CDR3 nucleotides are TGTGCCAGCAGGGAGGGAGAGGGTAACTATGGCTACACCTTC. Translating gives CASREGEGNYGYTF. This chain connects TRBV2 to TRBJ1-2; D remains ambiguous. This CDR3 has 14 residues. Germline lookup yields CDR1 SNHLY and CDR2 FYNNEI. Trimming took off 6 bases at V and 1 base at J, with 12 bases between the two ends.

The CDR3 DNA follows: TGCGCCAGCAGCTTCCAGGGGATCACAGATACGCAGTATTTT. Its translation: CASSFQGITDTQYF. The chain joins TRBV5-1 to TRBJ2-3; tentative D call: TRBD1 (6 bases). Germline CDR1 is SGHRS and CDR2 is YFSETQ. The CDR3 is 14 residues long. V lost 2 bases and J 2 bases, leaving 9 bases between the germline ends.

This chain connects TRBV6-5 to TRBJ2-7; 9 bases map to TRBD2. Germline V gene sequence: CDR1 MNHEY, CDR2 SVGAGI. This CDR3 region has 15 residues. The junction had 7 bases not matched to a gene; V was cut back by 2 bases and J by 5 bases. CDR3 coding DNA: TGTGCCAGCAGTTACCGCCGGACTAGCGTCCACGAGCAGTACTTC. It encodes CASSYRRTSVHEQYF.

This rearrangement joins TRBV5-1 to TRBJ2-1, with unresolved D. Germline-derived CDR1 and CDR2 are SGHRS and YFSETQ. This CDR3 region has 14 residues. The germline V and J ends were trimmed by 2 bases and 0 bases, with 6 bases remaining between them. CDR3 sequence (DNA): TGCGCCAGCAGCTTTCCTGGCTCCTACAATGAGCAGTTCTTC. As protein: CASSFPGSYNEQFF.